The clone carrying this TCR beta chain occurred many times. Antigen specificity is unknown. The V gene lost 7 bases and the J gene lost 7 bases, with 8 bases spanning the gap. The CDR3 is 11 residues long. Each single cDNA molecule received a unique molecular identifier. TCRdb reprocessed the 5' RACE reads with MiXCR, giving one entry per CDR3 protein. This table holds 45,000 to 60,000 distinct CDR3 sequences, 7% to 8% found once. The sample comes from a study of early T cells in non-severe SARS-CoV-2 infection. About the study: Alpha and beta chains were unpaired, from unsorted whole-blood bulk RNA.

Study results and limitations: VDJdb-based matching was biased toward anti-spike CD8 responses and missed private and CD4 specificities.

The chain recombines TRBV12-3 or TRBV12-4 with TRBJ2-1; D is uncertain. The clonotype was recovered from an adult who was a healthcare worker with PCR-confirmed SARS-CoV-2 infection or an uninfected control (not recorded which). Source material: whole blood. The chain's CDR3 is CASTLWNEQFF. The CDR3 DNA follows: TGTGCCAGCACCCTGTGGAATGAGCAGTTCTTC.